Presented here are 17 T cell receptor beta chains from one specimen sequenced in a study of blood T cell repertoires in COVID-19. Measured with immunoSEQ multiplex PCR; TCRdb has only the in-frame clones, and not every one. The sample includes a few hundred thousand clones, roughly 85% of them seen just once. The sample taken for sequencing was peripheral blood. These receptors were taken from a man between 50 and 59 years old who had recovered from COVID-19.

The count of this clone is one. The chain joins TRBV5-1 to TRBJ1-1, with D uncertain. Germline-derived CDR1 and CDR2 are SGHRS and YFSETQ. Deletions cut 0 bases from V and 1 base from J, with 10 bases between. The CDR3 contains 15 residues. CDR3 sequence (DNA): TGCGCCAGCAGCTTGGTAACCAGTTCGAACACTGAAGCTTTCTTT. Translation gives CASSLVTSSNTEAFF.

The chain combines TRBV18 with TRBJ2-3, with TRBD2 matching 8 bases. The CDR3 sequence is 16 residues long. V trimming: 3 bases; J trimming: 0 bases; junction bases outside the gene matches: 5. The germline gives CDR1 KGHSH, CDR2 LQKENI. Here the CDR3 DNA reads TGTGCCAGCTCACCTCTCCCTAGCGGGAGCACAGATACGCAGTATTTT. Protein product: CASSPLPSGSTDTQYF.

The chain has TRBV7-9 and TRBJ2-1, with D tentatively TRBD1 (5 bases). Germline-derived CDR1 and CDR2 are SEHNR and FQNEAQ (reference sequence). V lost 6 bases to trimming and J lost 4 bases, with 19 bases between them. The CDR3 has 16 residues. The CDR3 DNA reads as TGTGCCAGCAGTCCGCCGAGAAAGGGGCCTTACAATGAGCAGTTCTTC. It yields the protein CASSPPRKGPYNEQFF.

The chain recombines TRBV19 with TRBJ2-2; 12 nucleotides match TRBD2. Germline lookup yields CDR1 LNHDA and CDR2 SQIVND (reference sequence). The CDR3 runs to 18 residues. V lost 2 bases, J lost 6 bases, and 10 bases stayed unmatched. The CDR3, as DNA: TGTGCCAGTAGTATAAGGCTAGCGGGAGGGGCCCCGGCCGGGGAGCTGTTTTTT. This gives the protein CASSIRLAGGAPAGELFF.

DNA for the CDR3: TGTGCCATCAGTGAGTCGGCTCAGGAATCACCCCTCCACTTT. It encodes CAISESAQESPLHF. This chain joins TRBV10-3 and TRBJ1-6, with no clear D. The CDR3 totals 14 residues. Germline V lookup: CDR1 ENHRY, CDR2 SYGVKD. V was cut by 0 bases and J by 10 bases, with 10 bases left in between.

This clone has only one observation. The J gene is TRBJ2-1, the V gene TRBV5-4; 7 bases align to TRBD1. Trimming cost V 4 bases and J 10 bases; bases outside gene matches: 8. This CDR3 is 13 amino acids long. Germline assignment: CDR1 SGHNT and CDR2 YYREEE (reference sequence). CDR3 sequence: CASSRDWTGEQFF. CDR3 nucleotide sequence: TGTGCCAGCAGCCGTGATTGGACAGGCGAGCAGTTCTTC. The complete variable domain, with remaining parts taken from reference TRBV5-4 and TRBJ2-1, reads ETGVTQSPTHLIKTRGQQVTLRCSSQSGHNTVSWYQQALGQGPQFIFQYYREEENGRGNFPPRFSGLQFPNYSSELNVNALELDDSALYLCASSRDWTGEQFFGPGTRLTVL.

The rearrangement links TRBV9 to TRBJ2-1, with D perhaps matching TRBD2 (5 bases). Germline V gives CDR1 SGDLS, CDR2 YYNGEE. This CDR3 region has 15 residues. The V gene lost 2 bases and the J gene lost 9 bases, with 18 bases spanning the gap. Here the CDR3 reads CASSVSGVKGSEQFF. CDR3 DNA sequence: TGTGCCAGCAGCGTGTCCGGGGTTAAGGGATCTGAGCAGTTCTTC. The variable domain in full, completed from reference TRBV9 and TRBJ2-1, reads DSGVTQTPKHLITATGQRVTLRCSPRSGDLSVYWYQQSLDQGLQFLIQYYNGEERAKGNILERFSAQQFPDLHSELNLSSLELGDSALYFCASSVSGVKGSEQFFGPGTRLTVL.

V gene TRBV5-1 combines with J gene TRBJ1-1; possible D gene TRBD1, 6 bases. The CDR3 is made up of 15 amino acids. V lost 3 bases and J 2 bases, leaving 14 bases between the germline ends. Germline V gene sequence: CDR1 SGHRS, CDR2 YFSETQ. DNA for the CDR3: TGCGCCAGCAGCTCGATGACAGGAGCTAACACTGAAGCTTTCTTT. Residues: CASSSMTGANTEAFF.

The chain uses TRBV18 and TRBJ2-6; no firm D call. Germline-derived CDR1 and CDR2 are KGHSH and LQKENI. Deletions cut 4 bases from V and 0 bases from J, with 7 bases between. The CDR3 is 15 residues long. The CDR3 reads CASSLTRSGANVLTF. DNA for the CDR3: TGTGCCAGCTCACTCACACGCTCTGGGGCCAACGTCCTGACTTTC.

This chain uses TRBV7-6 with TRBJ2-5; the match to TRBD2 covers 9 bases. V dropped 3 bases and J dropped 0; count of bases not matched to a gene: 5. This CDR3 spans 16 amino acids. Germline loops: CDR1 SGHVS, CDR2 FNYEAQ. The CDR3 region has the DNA TGTGCCAGCAGCTTGGGGACTAGCAGAGACCAAGAGACCCAGTACTTC. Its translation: CASSLGTSRDQETQYF.

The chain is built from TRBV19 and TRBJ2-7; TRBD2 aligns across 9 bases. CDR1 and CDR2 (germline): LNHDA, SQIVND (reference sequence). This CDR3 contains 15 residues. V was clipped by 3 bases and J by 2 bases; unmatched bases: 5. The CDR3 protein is CASSISGSSAYEQYF. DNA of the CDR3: TGTGCCAGTAGTATTAGCGGGAGTTCGGCCTACGAGCAGTACTTC.

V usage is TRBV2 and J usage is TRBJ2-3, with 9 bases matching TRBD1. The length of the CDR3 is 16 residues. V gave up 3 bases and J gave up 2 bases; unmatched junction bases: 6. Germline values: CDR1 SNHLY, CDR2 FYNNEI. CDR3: CASSDTGGLITDTQYF. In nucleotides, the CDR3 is TGTGCCAGCAGTGATACAGGGGGCCTTATCACAGATACGCAGTATTTT.

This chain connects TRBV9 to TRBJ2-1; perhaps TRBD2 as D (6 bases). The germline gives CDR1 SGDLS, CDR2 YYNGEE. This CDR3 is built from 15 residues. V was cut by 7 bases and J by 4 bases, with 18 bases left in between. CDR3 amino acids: CASSKLTGGYNEQFF. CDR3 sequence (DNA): TGTGCCAGCTCCAAACTTACCGGGGGATACAATGAGCAGTTCTTC.

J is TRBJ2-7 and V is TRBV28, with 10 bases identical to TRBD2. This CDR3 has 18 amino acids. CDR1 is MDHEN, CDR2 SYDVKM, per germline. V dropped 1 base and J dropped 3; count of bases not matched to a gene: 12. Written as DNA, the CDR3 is TGTGCCAGCAGTTTATCTTCGGCTAGCGGGAGTGTTTTCTACGAGCAGTACTTC. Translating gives CASSLSSASGSVFYEQYF.

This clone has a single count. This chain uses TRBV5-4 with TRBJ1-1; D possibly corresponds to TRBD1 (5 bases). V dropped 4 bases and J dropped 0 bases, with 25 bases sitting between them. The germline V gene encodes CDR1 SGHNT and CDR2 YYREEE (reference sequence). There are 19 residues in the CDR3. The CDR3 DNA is TGTGCCAGCAGCGTCCGGGAGGGGCCCCGGCTAAACATGAACACTGAAGCTTTCTTT. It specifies CASSVREGPRLNMNTEAFF.

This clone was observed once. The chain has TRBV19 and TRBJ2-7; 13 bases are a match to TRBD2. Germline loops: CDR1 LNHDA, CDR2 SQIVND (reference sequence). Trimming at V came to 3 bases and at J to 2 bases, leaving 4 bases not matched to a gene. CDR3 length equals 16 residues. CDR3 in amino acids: CASSIPLAGGPYEQYF. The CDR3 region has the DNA TGTGCCAGTAGTATTCCACTAGCGGGAGGGCCCTACGAGCAGTACTTC.

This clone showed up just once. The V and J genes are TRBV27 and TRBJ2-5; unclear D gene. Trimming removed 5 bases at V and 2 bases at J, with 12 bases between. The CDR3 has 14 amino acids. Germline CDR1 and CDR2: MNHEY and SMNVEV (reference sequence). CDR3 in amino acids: CASSTHLLQETQYF. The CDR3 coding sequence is TGTGCCAGCAGTACCCATCTCCTACAAGAGACCCAGTACTTC.